A single sample gave rise to the 23 T cell receptor beta chains below, sequenced in a study of cytomegalovirus exposure and HLA in healthy donors. The study ran its PCR with 60 Vbeta and 13 Jbeta primers. The table came from immunoSEQ multiplex PCR; TCRdb's copy has only in-frame clones and leaves some out. The repertoire has some 130,000 clones, more than 65% of them found once; the top ten carry roughly 2.5%. The sequenced material came from PBMCs. All receptors derive from a man aged 45 to 65 in good health and CMV-seronegative.

This clone appeared a single time. This chain connects TRBV21-1 to TRBJ1-2; the table names TRBD1, a call not compared with the DNA. TRBV21-1 is listed as a pseudogene. This CDR3 spans 15 amino acids. The CDR3 sequence is CASSKEPRANYGYTF. The CDR3 bases are TGTGCCAGCAGCAAAGAGCCCAGGGCCAACTATGGCTACACCTTC.

The chain combines TRBV12-5 with TRBJ2-7; 9 positions agree with TRBD2. Looked up from germline, CDR1 is LGHNT and CDR2 is FRNRAP. Trimming removed 1 base from V and 2 bases from J; junction bases left unmatched: 12. This CDR3 comprises 18 residues. DNA of the CDR3: TGTGCTAGTGGTTTGGCCGTATTGCTGCGGGGGGGCCCCTACGAGCAGTACTTC. Protein product: CASGLAVLLRGGPYEQYF.

The genes are TRBV18 and TRBJ1-6; 8 nucleotides agree with TRBD1. Germline CDR1 and CDR2: KGHSH and LQKENI. V shed 3 bases and J 5 bases; nucleotides not matched to a gene: 9. The CDR3 runs to 17 residues. This chain's CDR3 is CASSPSWTGLNNSPLHF. The CDR3 DNA reads as TGTGCCAGCTCACCCTCTTGGACAGGGCTGAATAATTCACCCCTCCACTTT.

DNA of the CDR3: TGTGCCAGCAGCAAATCCCGTTCGGGTAGCACAGATACGCAGTATTTT. This sequence encodes CASSKSRSGSTDTQYF. V is TRBV7-3 and J is TRBJ2-3, with D uncertain. Trimming took 5 bases from V and 0 from J, leaving 15 bases between them. Germline CDR1 SGHTA, CDR2 FQGTGA. CDR3 length equals 16 residues. The full variable domain, its missing parts supplied by reference TRBV7-3 and TRBJ2-3, is GAGVSQTPSNKVTEKGKYVELRCDPISGHTALYWYRQSLGQGPEFLIYFQGTGAADDSGLPNDRFFAVRPEGSVSTLKIQRTERGDSAVYLCASSKSRSGSTDTQYFGPGTRLTVL.

This rearrangement joins TRBV27 to TRBJ1-1; TRBD1 aligns across 7 bases. The CDR3 sequence is 14 residues long. Germline CDR1 reads MNHEY; CDR2 reads SMNVEV (reference sequence). V was pared by 6 bases and J by 0 bases, with 4 bases of the junction left unmatched. CDR3 amino acids: CASRETGLNTEAFF. The DNA of the CDR3 is TGTGCCAGCAGGGAGACAGGGTTGAACACTGAAGCTTTCTTT.

This chain connects TRBV7-3 to TRBJ2-5; tentative D call: TRBD2 (7 bases). Germline V gene data show CDR1 as SGHTA and CDR2 as FQGTGA. The CDR3 contains 15 residues. Deletions cut 5 bases from V and 4 bases from J, with 17 bases between. CDR3 bases: TGTGCCAGCAGCCGGGGGGCCGGGGACCGAGAGACCCAGTACTTC. It codes for CASSRGAGDRETQYF.

CDR3 sequence: CASSEQGSEKLFF. The CDR3 nucleotides read TGCGCCAGCAGTGAACAGGGCAGTGAAAAACTGTTTTTT. The chain combines TRBV5-1 with TRBJ1-4; tentative D call: TRBD1 (6 bases). The germline V and J ends were trimmed by 5 bases and 7 bases, with 12 bases remaining between them. Germline CDR1 is SGHRS and CDR2 is YFSETQ. This CDR3 contains 13 residues.

The V call is TRBV19, the J call TRBJ2-3; D unclear. The germline V gene encodes CDR1 LNHDA and CDR2 SQIVND (reference sequence). There are 16 residues in the CDR3. V shed 3 bases and J shed 2 bases, with 15 bases lying between them. CDR3 protein: CASSIGLVRVTDTQYF. As DNA, the CDR3 is TGTGCCAGTAGTATCGGTCTAGTCCGAGTCACAGATACGCAGTATTTT.

This chain uses TRBV11-2 with TRBJ2-3, with 8 bases that match TRBD2. The trim removed 1 base at V and 3 bases at J, leaving 6 bases unmatched. This CDR3 is 16 amino acids long. Germline lookup yields CDR1 SGHAT and CDR2 FQNNGV. The DNA for the CDR3 is TGTGCCAGCAGCTTAGTAATTAGCGGGGTTACAGATACGCAGTATTTT. Amino acid sequence: CASSLVISGVTDTQYF. The full variable domain, rest sourced from reference TRBV11-2 and TRBJ2-3, is EAGVAQSPRYKIIEKRQSVAFWCNPISGHATLYWYQQILGQGPKLLIQFQNNGVVDDSQLPKDRFSAERLKGVDSTLKIQPAKLEDSAVYLCASSLVISGVTDTQYFGPGTRLTVL.

This clone was counted a single time. This chain uses TRBV6-5 with TRBJ1-2; 7 bases agree with TRBD1. The CDR3 runs to 12 residues. Germline lookup yields CDR1 MNHEY and CDR2 SVGAGI. Germline trimming cut 5 bases from V and 8 bases from J; bases unmatched to any gene: 5. The CDR3 nucleotides read TGTGCCAGCAGTCCCGGGACAGAAGGCTACACCTTC. This encodes CASSPGTEGYTF.

This chain joins TRBV5-6 and TRBJ1-2; no clear D. Germline-derived CDR1 and CDR2 are SGHDT and YYEEEE. Deletions cut 1 base from V and 5 bases from J, with 12 bases between. The CDR3 has 14 residues. CDR3 sequence: CASSLSVAEYGYTF. The CDR3 region has the DNA TGTGCCAGCAGCTTGAGCGTGGCGGAATATGGCTACACCTTC.

The gene calls are TRBV9 and TRBJ2-5, with D perhaps TRBD1 (6 bases). Trimming stripped 3 bases from V and 1 base from J, with 10 bases between. The CDR3 runs to 14 residues. CDR1 is SGDLS, CDR2 YYNGEE, per germline. The CDR3 DNA reads TGTGCCAGCAGCGGTAGGGGGTCCCAAGAGACCCAGTACTTC. It yields the protein CASSGRGSQETQYF.

This chain connects TRBV30 to TRBJ2-7, with 9 positions matching TRBD1. After removal of 4 bases from V and 5 bases from J, the junction contained 12 bases not matched to a gene. Germline CDR1 and CDR2: GTSNPN and SVGIG (reference sequence). This CDR3 has 15 amino acids. CDR3 bases: TGTGCCTGGACCCGGAAGGGACAGGGTAAGGACGAGCAGTACTTC. It yields the protein CAWTRKGQGKDEQYF.

V is TRBV9 and J is TRBJ2-2, with TRBD1 as a possible D gene (5 bases). CDR3 length equals 18 residues. Germline V gene data show CDR1 as SGDLS and CDR2 as YYNGEE. V was pared by 0 bases and J by 0 bases, with 15 bases between. In DNA, the CDR3 is TGTGCCAGCAGCGTAGGGTCGCGGACATTCGCGAACACCGGGGAGCTGTTTTTT. The encoded protein is CASSVGSRTFANTGELFF.

The gene calls are TRBV5-1 and TRBJ2-7; 9 nucleotides line up with TRBD2. Germline CDR1 and CDR2: SGHRS and YFSETQ. The CDR3 totals 16 residues. J was trimmed by 0 bases and V by 3 bases; bases with no gene match: 7. The CDR3 DNA follows: TGCGCCAGCAGCTCGGTTCCAGCGGGGGGCTCCTACGAGCAGTACTTC. Residues: CASSSVPAGGSYEQYF.

V and J are TRBV27 and TRBJ1-4; D gene unclear. The CDR3 covers 12 residues. Trimming removed 6 bases at V and 8 bases at J, with 10 bases between. In germline, CDR1 is MNHEY, CDR2 SMNVEV (reference sequence). CDR3 in DNA: TGTGCCAGCAGCCAGAGGTGGGAAAAACTGTTTTTT. Protein sequence: CASSQRWEKLFF.

The chain is built from TRBV5-6 and TRBJ1-1; 9 bases align to TRBD1. V dropped 4 bases and J dropped 1; count of bases not matched to a gene: 11. From germline, CDR1 is SGHDT and CDR2 YYEEEE. The CDR3 has 17 amino acids. CDR3 DNA sequence: TGTGCCAGCAGCCGACCGGGACAGGGCCGTGCGAACACTGAAGCTTTCTTT. Translation gives CASSRPGQGRANTEAFF.

This sequence joins TRBV6-6 and TRBJ1-4; D remains unclear. V lost 2 bases, J lost 1 base, and 11 bases lay in between. CDR1 and CDR2 (germline): MNHNY, SVGAGI (reference sequence). The CDR3 runs 16 residues. DNA for the CDR3: TGTGCCAGCAGTTACCTGAAGGGAGGAACTAATGAAAAACTGTTTTTT. This translates into CASSYLKGGTNEKLFF.

This chain joins TRBV7-9 and TRBJ2-7; 7 positions match TRBD2. Germline V lookup: CDR1 SEHNR, CDR2 FQNEAQ (reference sequence). The CDR3 is made up of 13 amino acids. V trimming: 8 bases; J trimming: 6 bases; junction bases outside the gene matches: 10. CDR3 protein: CASGWAGVFEQYF. The CDR3 DNA reads TGTGCCAGCGGATGGGCGGGGGTTTTCGAGCAGTACTTC. Filled out from reference TRBV7-9 and TRBJ2-7, the complete variable domain reads DTGVSQNPRHKITKRGQNVTFRCDPISEHNRLYWYRQTLGQGPEFLTYFQNEAQLEKSRLLSDRFSAERPKGSFSTLEIQRTEQGDSAMYLCASGWAGVFEQYFGPGTRLTVT.

The gene calls are TRBV30 and TRBJ2-7, with TRBD1 identical over 8 bases. With V trimmed by 5 bases and J by 3 bases, 12 bases remained unmatched. This CDR3 spans 15 amino acids. The germline gives CDR1 GTSNPN, CDR2 SVGIG (reference sequence). CDR3 in DNA: TGTGCCTGGCAGGACGGGACAGGAGAATACTACGAGCAGTACTTC. It specifies CAWQDGTGEYYEQYF.

The V and J genes are TRBV5-1 and TRBJ2-2, with D perhaps matching TRBD1 (6 bases). The V and J ends lost 0 bases and 7 bases respectively, with 10 bases between them. The CDR3 runs 14 residues. The germline gives CDR1 SGHRS, CDR2 YFSETQ. The CDR3 reads CASSLDRAGGELFF. As DNA, the CDR3 is TGCGCCAGCAGCTTGGACAGGGCTGGCGGGGAGCTGTTTTTT.

This clone showed up just a few times. The rearrangement links TRBV29-1 to TRBJ1-5, with TRBD1 matching 8 bases. Germline CDR1 and CDR2: SQVTM and ANQGSEA. This CDR3 comprises 14 residues. With 7 bases clipped from V and 1 base from J, the junction kept 6 bases outside the gene matches. CDR3 DNA sequence: TGCAGCGCCCGGACAGGGAGCAGCAATCAGCCCCAGCATTTT. It encodes CSARTGSSNQPQHF.

As regards this clone: Other DNA sequences in the sample encode the same CDR3. The V and J genes are TRBV11-2 and TRBJ2-7; D is uncertain. Germline V lookup: CDR1 SGHAT, CDR2 FQNNGV. Between the trimmed V and J ends, which lost 2 bases and 0 bases, there was a span of 5 bases. The CDR3 extends over 13 amino acids. CDR3 DNA: TGTGCCAGCAGCTTACCCAGCTCCTACGAGCAGTACTTC. Amino acids: CASSLPSSYEQYF.